The entry below gives a single T cell receptor (beta chain) sequence along with its context. This clone was recorded once. The clone's antigen remains unknown. One end of the junction fails to match germline, which may point to a read error. The cysteine opens and the phenylalanine closes a CDR3 of 17 amino acids. The entry retains the CDR3 DNA only, 51 bases that are in frame from base 1. The germline V gene supplies CDR1 SGHDN and CDR2 FVKESK. These data belong to a study of cytomegalovirus exposure and HLA in healthy donors (dated by TCRdb to about 2017). About the investigation overall: An earlier analysis of around 600 of the donors reported approximately 290 Gb of sequence data and 120 million or so unique TCR beta sequences from 150 million to 200 million T cells. Four to six DR-DQ haplotypes were handled as single units for association and clustering, since linkage in the cohort was strong. Besides the first cohort of hundreds of subjects, a separate validation cohort made up of over 100 different subjects was used. To study patterns of TCR occurrence, a later analysis re-analyzed previously published TCR beta repertoires from more than 550 donors and added high-resolution HLA genotyping. A later genetic analysis used genome-wide SNP genotypes for about three fifths of the 666 donors, treating that subset as a discovery cohort. Using immunosequencing, the study profiled T cell repertoires from 666 subjects and related those repertoires to cytomegalovirus serostatus. The study combined high-throughput TCR immunosequencing, statistical association of individual TCRs with disease status, and machine learning to predict cytomegalovirus infection status. Typing coverage varied by locus: about 620-630 donors for A, B, C, DRB1 and DQB1; approximately 560 for DQA1; about 590 for DPA1; more than 450 for DPB1. An earlier analysis of several hundred of the donors applied high-throughput TCR beta sequencing to assess whether each TCR beta V gene segment acted as functional or pseudogenic. All discovery cohort repertoires had been generated using a single sequencing platform. Donor age, sex, ethnicity and CMV serostatus were collected together with the repertoire data. An early release covering about 600 HLA-typed donors comprised approximately 290 gigabases of sequencing data and roughly 85 million unique TCR sequences. Among around 400 genotyped donors of the cohort, an average of around 240,000 unique TCR beta nucleotide sequences was sequenced per donor, of which 15% to 20% were non-productive. Among the roughly 400 genotyped donors, 75% to 90% belonged to the genetic ancestry cluster associated with self-reported Caucasian donors. Rather than using new phenotypic data, the later analysis identified candidate immune exposures from TCR beta sequences and from how often those sequences occurred across donors. HLA typing included class I and class II loci at four-digit resolution. The study aimed to test whether signatures of past pathogen exposure could be identified by cataloging public T cell receptors. Broader findings and caveats from the paper: A later analysis found that TCR association rates varied across HLA loci, with DRB1 alleles showing the most associated TCRs and HLA-C alleles the fewest. In an earlier analysis of some 550 of the donors, most TCR beta V segments were observed in productive rearrangements about 87% or about 30% of the time, broadly matching IMGT annotations. Several of the top co-occurrence clusters appeared to be linked to parvovirus B19, influenza, CMV and Epstein-Barr virus, according to a later analysis. A cluster of highly shared sequence variants was judged likely to represent a technical artifact of the sequencing pipeline. According to a later analysis, most CMV-associated TCR beta chains appeared to be HLA-restricted, and the HLA associations seemed to be driven largely by CMV exposure. Correlated functional status among segregating V segments might be attributable to linkage disequilibrium, but an unknown experimental factor could not be ruled out. This cohort had only TCR beta chains sequenced, and the lack of alpha or paired-chain data limited which features could be detected. A later genetic analysis associated a missense DCLRE1C variant with V-gene and J-gene trimming of TCR beta chains, and an independent cohort replicated the association. The 87-base-pair reads could not distinguish some IMGT-functional V segments, including TRBV6-2 and TRBV6-3, so those segments were excluded. A further reported finding was that TCR beta sequences accurately predicted the HLA-A and HLA-B alleles for most subjects in the first cohort. Strong co-occurrence of HLA alleles, especially DR and DQ, made assigning TCR associations to individual alleles difficult. CMV serostatus was the only immune exposure information available for the cohort. The study gave a list of roughly 150 TCR beta chains associated with cytomegalovirus. Cytomegalovirus status was reported to be diagnosed by the classifier with high specificity and sensitivity in both the original and validation cohorts. Presence/absence analyses assumed roughly uniform sequencing depth across donors, an assumption that may not hold. Because HLA typing was unavailable for some donors at each locus, only the typed subset was used in association tests. Compared with the approximately 600-donor mean, donors in an Asian-associated ancestry cluster had fewer N-insertions in productive TCRs, according to a later genetic analysis. A later analysis found that HLA-associated TCR beta chains were more clonally expanded and had lower generation probabilities than equally common non-associated chains. Most TCR sequences were seen in very few donors, while some public TCRs were found in many individuals. The authors suggested that the approach could potentially be generalized to other disease states and immunological phenotypes. Because counts were too low, around 18 rarely observed V segments, including chromosome 9 orphons, were left out of the earlier analysis of approximately 500 of the donors. In a later analysis, 16,951 TCR beta sequences were associated with specific HLA alleles at a false discovery rate of 0.05. A few of the identified cytomegalovirus-associated TCR beta chains were confirmed in vitro to be specific for cytomegalovirus antigens.

The library relied on the immunoSEQ multiplex PCR assay. A mixture of 60 forward primers for TCR Vbeta segments and 13 reverse primers for TCR Jbeta segments was used in the multiplex PCR. The CDR3 region of rearranged TCR beta genes was amplified from genomic DNA with a multiplex PCR assay. On the Illumina HiSeq System, the amplified TCR beta libraries were sequenced as 87-base-pair reads. Per the authors' processing: A later analysis counted about 82 million unique TCR beta chains across the 550 to 750 repertoires, and some 12 million of these chains were shared by at least two donors. A nearest-neighbor algorithm error-corrected the raw reads and collapsed the reads into unique sequences, merging closely related sequences to remove PCR and sequencing errors. To assign V, D and J gene segments, CDR3 sequences were aligned to IMGT reference sequences. For a sequence to be retained, a match of at least six nucleotides to both a V gene segment and a J gene segment was required. Rearrangements were called productive when the CDR3 lacked stop codons and stayed in frame with V and J; all others were non-productive. Following IMGT convention, CDR3 was defined as the stretch from the second conserved V-encoded cysteine to the conserved J-encoded phenylalanine. In an earlier analysis of roughly 580 of the donors, sequences lacking an unambiguous match to a single V gene segment were excluded. In an earlier analysis of 450 to 700 of the donors, V segments were called functional above 56.7% productive rearrangements and were called segregating when the between-donor standard deviation exceeded 5%. A statistical classification framework was built to diagnose cytomegalovirus status from the catalog of TCR beta chain sequences. V and J gene assignment, in a later analysis, came from comparing TCR nucleotide sequences with IMGT/GENE-DB human TR gene sequences. In a later analysis, CDR3 sequences and most-parsimonious VDJ recombination scenarios were assigned using the TCRdist pipeline. In a later analysis, each TCR beta chain was defined by its CDR3 amino acid sequence together with its V-gene family, and reads lacking a unique V-gene family were excluded. In a later analysis, approximately 640 highly shared, low-generation-probability nucleotide sequences were removed to address suspected cross-contamination and a sequencing artifact. A later analysis calculated a clonal expansion index for each public chain from normalized within-repertoire ranks of inferred template counts. In a later analysis, generation probabilities were computed using a VDJ recombination model fitted to out-of-frame rearrangements, and the results were checked against IGoR. A later analysis scored TCR-TCR, TCR-HLA and TCR-CMV co-occurrence with hypergeometric tests, applying a repertoire-size bias correction to TCR pairs. To estimate false discovery rates, a later analysis permuted the HLA or CMV assignments 20 times. In a later analysis, co-occurring TCRs were grouped with DBSCAN, and TCRdist sequence similarity was added when clustering was performed within HLA-allele-positive subsets. Repertoires with fewer than 30,000 or more than 120,000 public chains were left out of co-occurrence clustering, as were a handful of repertoires with anomalous nucleotide sharing. As stored in TCRdb, this immuneACCESS dataset retains in-frame rearrangements with V and J assigned. A fraction of the clones does not appear; measured against another copy, unresolved V genes explain less than half of the discrepancy, and the remainder lacks a known reason. Clone size and V and J calls were adopted from that table, with D and trimming inferred from the DNA. The sample includes 270,000 or so clones, with roughly 88% observed a single time. The ten largest clones represent about 4% of the sample.

The cohort was made up of hundreds of healthy bone marrow donors. Cohort members were all nominally healthy when sampled, although unrecorded immune exposures were likely present. The donor was CMV seropositive and was included in the group of 289 seropositive cohort members. A peripheral blood sample was provided by each donor, and peripheral blood mononuclear cells were used for TCR beta sequencing. Genomic DNA was extracted from the blood cell samples with the Qiagen DNeasy Blood Extraction Kit. The sequence joins TRBV14 to TRBJ2-1; 12 central bases correspond to TRBD2. The source is a man between 40 and 49 years old in good health and CMV-seropositive. The source material was PBMCs. The CDR3 region: CASSQALLAGGYNEQFF. The DNA sequence follows: TGTGCCAGCAGTCAAGCCCTACTAGCGGGAGGCTACAATGAGCAGTTCTTC.